This paragraph reports one T cell receptor (beta chain). The antigen is unknown. This entry comes from a study of blood T cells in healthy people across ages. Study findings and constraints: Donor CMV status, an unknown factor, possibly confounded changes in expanded clonotypes.

Next came a second PCR, run for about 7 to 11 cycles, which used a sample-barcoded 5' primer along with a J-beta primer mix. MiXCR, run by TCRdb on the 5' RACE reads, gives a single entry per CDR3 protein. The sample yields around 1,900,000 distinct CDR3 sequences, roughly two fifths seen once. This CDR3 has 16 residues. Germline-derived CDR1 and CDR2 are SGHRS and YFSETQ. V lost 4 bases to trimming and J lost 2 bases; unmatched junction nucleotides: 11. V is TRBV5-1 and J is TRBJ2-7, with 8 bases lining up with TRBD1. The clonotype was recovered from a human donor in good health. Material for sequencing was blood. CDR3 sequence reads: CASSGGTGERTYEQYF. CDR3 nucleotide sequence: TGCGCCAGCAGCGGAGGGACAGGCGAGCGGACCTACGAGCAGTACTTC.